The next 32 T cell receptor beta chains were all read from a single sample in a study of blood T cell repertoires in COVID-19. Sequencing was performed with immunoSEQ multiplex PCR; in TCRdb, only in-frame clones are kept and a portion is missing. The repertoire holds some 230,000 clones, with 82% as singletons. Sequenced sample: PBMCs or T cells enriched from blood (not recorded which). These receptors all stem from a man aged 35 to 55 who had recovered from COVID-19.

The chain joins TRBV6-5 to TRBJ1-2; a weak D match, TRBD1 (6 bases). V was cut by 11 bases and J by 6 bases, with 19 bases left in between. The CDR3 is made up of 13 amino acids. In germline, CDR1 is MNHEY, CDR2 SVGAGI. The DNA for the CDR3 is TGTGCCGCCATGATCCGAAAGGGGGATGGCTACACCTTC. Protein: CAAMIRKGDGYTF.

The chain joins TRBV3-1 (or the pseudogene TRBV3-2) to TRBJ2-1, with 7 bases identical to TRBD1. CDR1 and CDR2 (germline): LGHDT, YNNKEL (reference sequence). The CDR3 extends over 12 amino acids. V trimming: 6 bases; J trimming: 7 bases; junction bases outside the gene matches: 3. This CDR3 is CASRNRGNEQFF. CDR3 DNA: TGTGCCAGCAGAAACAGGGGAAATGAGCAGTTCTTC.

This chain uses TRBV7-2 with TRBJ2-1, with D maybe TRBD1 (6 bases). The ends were cut back, 2 bases at V and 3 bases at J, with 11 bases in the middle. Looked up from germline, CDR1 is SGHTA and CDR2 is FQGNSA. CDR3 length: 15 amino acids. The CDR3 nucleotides are TGTGCCAGCAGCTTAAGGAGACAGGACTACAATGAGCAGTTCTTC. This sequence encodes CASSLRRQDYNEQFF.

The chain is built from TRBV10-3 and TRBJ1-2; D is uncertain. Germline V gives CDR1 ENHRY, CDR2 SYGVKD. The CDR3 runs to 15 residues. V dropped 3 bases and J dropped 7 bases, with 18 bases sitting between them. The CDR3 is CAISDPKGEESGYTF. CDR3 nucleotides: TGTGCCATCAGTGACCCGAAGGGAGAAGAAAGTGGCTACACCTTC.

CDR3 sequence: CASSPQGAAEAFF. The CDR3 coding sequence is TGTGCCAGCAGCCCCCAGGGGGCGGCTGAAGCTTTCTTT. The chain combines TRBV11-2 with TRBJ1-1; 8 nucleotides match TRBD1. The CDR3 length is 13 residues. Unmatched junction bases numbered 5, after V lost 5 bases and J lost 6 bases. Germline CDR1 is SGHAT and CDR2 is FQNNGV.

The CDR3 DNA reads as TGTGCCATCAGCGGACAGGTCTCTGGGGCCAACGTCCTGACTTTC. This gives the protein CAISGQVSGANVLTF. V and J are TRBV10-3 and TRBJ2-6; 7 nucleotides match TRBD1. Germline V gene sequence: CDR1 ENHRY, CDR2 SYGVKD. J gave up 0 bases and V 6 bases, and 2 bases lay outside the gene matches. CDR3 length equals 15 residues.

The chain employs TRBV3-1 (or the pseudogene TRBV3-2) and TRBJ2-7; D is possibly TRBD1 (6 bases). The V end lost 0 bases, the J end lost 10 bases, and 13 bases lay between the germline ends. The CDR3 spans 13 residues. The germline V gene encodes CDR1 LGHDT and CDR2 YNNKEL (reference sequence). CDR3 loop: CASSQEAGARQYF. As DNA, the CDR3 is TGTGCCAGCAGCCAAGAGGCAGGGGCGAGACAGTACTTC.

CDR3 sequence: CATSSTGTGVANEQFF. The CDR3 DNA reads as TGTGCCACCAGCAGTACCGGGACAGGGGTGGCGAATGAGCAGTTCTTC. V usage is TRBV15 and J usage is TRBJ2-1; 10 nucleotides align to TRBD1. The CDR3 loop spans 16 amino acids. V gave up 3 bases and J gave up 7 bases; unmatched junction bases: 9. Looked up from germline, CDR1 is LNHNV and CDR2 is YYDKDF (reference sequence). The full variable domain, with the rest looked up from reference TRBV15 and TRBJ2-1, is DAMVIQNPRYQVTQFGKPVTLSCSQTLNHNVMYWYQQKSSQAPKLLFHYYDKDFNNEADTPDNFQSRRPNTSFCFLDIRSPGLGDTAMYLCATSSTGTGVANEQFFGPGTRLTVL.

This chain uses TRBV5-1 with TRBJ1-1, with D hard to call. Looked up from germline, CDR1 is SGHRS and CDR2 is YFSETQ. With 0 bases removed from V and 5 bases from J, the gap between germline ends came to 17 bases. The CDR3 runs to 16 residues. CDR3 coding DNA: TGCGCCAGCAGCTTGGGTGAACCGCTTGTCGGTACTGAAGCTTTCTTT. It is translated as CASSLGEPLVGTEAFF. Filled out from reference TRBV5-1 and TRBJ1-1, the complete variable domain reads KAGVTQTPRYLIKTRGQQVTLSCSPISGHRSVSWYQQTPGQGLQFLFEYFSETQRNKGNFPGRFSGRQFSNSRSEMNVSTLELGDSALYLCASSLGEPLVGTEAFFGQGTRLTVV.

The chain couples TRBV9 to TRBJ1-1; no firm D call. CDR3 length: 15 amino acids. V was clipped by 0 bases and J by 0 bases, with 9 bases between them. CDR1 is SGDLS, CDR2 YYNGEE, per germline. For the CDR3, the DNA is TGTGCCAGCAGCGTAGTATACGGGATGAACACTGAAGCTTTCTTT. This gives the protein CASSVVYGMNTEAFF.

The chain recombines TRBV5-1 with TRBJ2-3; TRBD1 might be the D (5 bases). V was shortened by 3 bases and J by 0 bases, with 11 bases between the two germline ends. The CDR3 is 15 amino acids. CDR1 and CDR2 (germline): SGHRS, YFSETQ. CDR3 residues: CASSSRQSSTDTQYF. CDR3 sequence (DNA): TGCGCCAGCAGCTCCAGACAGTCCAGCACAGATACGCAGTATTTT.

V is TRBV4-3 and J is TRBJ2-3; 12 bases fit TRBD2. Germline V CDR1 and CDR2: LGHNA, YSLEER. The CDR3 runs 17 residues. V lost 2 bases, J lost 5 bases, and 8 bases stayed unmatched. CDR3 protein: CASSQQLAGGQVDTQYF. DNA of the CDR3: TGCGCCAGCAGCCAACAACTAGCGGGGGGCCAGGTAGATACGCAGTATTTT.

This chain uses TRBV19 with TRBJ2-5; 10 bases match TRBD2. CDR1 and CDR2 (germline): LNHDA, SQIVND (reference sequence). V shed 2 bases, J shed 5 bases, and the junction held 11 bases outside the gene matches. The CDR3 consists of 17 residues. Written as DNA, the CDR3 is TGTGCCAGTAGTATACAGCTAGCGGGGGAACCGGGGGAGACCCAGTACTTC. Translated, it gives CASSIQLAGEPGETQYF.

V and J are TRBV7-6 and TRBJ2-2; D unclear. The CDR3 contains 16 residues. Germline CDR1 is SGHVS and CDR2 is FNYEAQ. V dropped 1 base and J dropped 1 base, with 10 bases sitting between them. CDR3 protein: CASSLETRQNTGELFF. The CDR3 nucleotides read TGTGCCAGCAGCTTAGAAACAAGACAGAACACCGGGGAGCTGTTTTTT.

This chain connects TRBV7-2 to TRBJ2-4; 11 bases map to TRBD2. CDR3 length: 16 residues. The J segment lost 6 bases and the V segment lost 5 bases, leaving 9 bases of the junction unmatched. Germline V CDR1 and CDR2: SGHTA, FQGNSA. The chain's CDR3 is CASSISGGAGANIQYF. CDR3 DNA sequence: TGTGCCAGCAGCATTAGCGGGGGGGCCGGGGCAAACATTCAGTACTTC.

The chain carries TRBV18 and TRBJ2-5; D is perhaps TRBD2 (7 bases). There are 15 residues in the CDR3. Germline CDR1 is KGHSH and CDR2 is LQKENI. The V gene lost 3 bases and the J gene lost 1 base, with 12 bases spanning the gap. The CDR3 sequence: CASSPLAGAQETQYF. CDR3 coding DNA: TGTGCCAGCTCACCCCTCGCGGGGGCCCAAGAGACCCAGTACTTC.

The DNA for the CDR3 is TGTGCCAGCAGCGTCCCCCTTGACAATGAGCAGTTCTTC. This gives the protein CASSVPLDNEQFF. The genes are TRBV9 and TRBJ2-1, with unresolved D. V was cut by 2 bases and J by 5 bases, with 8 bases left in between. Germline assignment: CDR1 SGDLS and CDR2 YYNGEE. The CDR3 extends over 13 amino acids.

This clone was recorded only once. V usage is TRBV7-3 and J usage is TRBJ1-6; 7 bases map to TRBD1. V lost 3 bases to trimming and J lost 10 bases; unmatched junction nucleotides: 6. In germline, CDR1 is SGHTA, CDR2 FQGTGA. The CDR3 is 14 residues long. The DNA for the CDR3 is TGTGCCAGCAGCTTCGAGGGGGCCAGGTCACCCCTCCACTTT. Translating gives CASSFEGARSPLHF.

This clone has just a few counts. This sequence joins TRBV12-3 or TRBV12-4 and TRBJ2-3; perhaps TRBD2 as D (5 bases). The CDR3 covers 11 residues. The ends were cut back, 6 bases at V and 14 bases at J, with 15 bases in the middle. The CDR3 DNA follows: TGTGCCAGCAGGGTTGGGGAGCCGGTGTATTTT. Translation gives CASRVGEPVYF.

The V call is TRBV27, the J call TRBJ2-5; TRBD1 is a possible D gene (6 bases). Germline CDR1 is MNHEY and CDR2 is SMNVEV (reference sequence). V shed 4 bases and J shed 4 bases, with 19 bases lying between them. CDR3 length: 16 residues. The CDR3 is CASSSSPGQWLETQYF. CDR3 bases: TGTGCCAGCAGTTCCTCACCCGGACAGTGGCTAGAGACCCAGTACTTC.

The rearrangement joins TRBV27 to TRBJ2-5, with D hard to call. CDR1 and CDR2 (germline): MNHEY, SMNVEV (reference sequence). This CDR3 is 13 amino acids long. The V gene lost 0 bases and the J gene lost 4 bases, with 6 bases spanning the gap. CDR3 nucleotides: TGTGCCAGCAGTTTATCGTGGAGAGAGACCCAGTACTTC. Translation: CASSLSWRETQYF.

The rearrangement links TRBV27 to TRBJ1-6, with 7 bases identical to TRBD1. Germline trimming cut 9 bases from V and 8 bases from J; bases unmatched to any gene: 7. The V gene's germline CDR1 is MNHEY and CDR2 SMNVEV (reference sequence). The CDR3 is 13 residues long. In nucleotides, the CDR3 is TGTGCCAGTAAAACCACAGGGGATTCACCCCTCCACTTT. This gives the protein CASKTTGDSPLHF.

Details on this clone: At one boundary the junction diverges from the germline segment, which might be a read error. V and J are TRBV29-1 and TRBJ2-3; 10 bases match TRBD2. CDR1 SQVTM and CDR2 ANQGSEA come from the germline V gene. The CDR3 covers 12 residues. The CDR3 spells CSLGTSEGLWDF. The CDR3, as DNA: TGCAGCCTCGGGACTAGCGAGGGGTTATGGGATTTT.

This chain uses TRBV4-2 with TRBJ1-3; weak D call: TRBD1 (5 bases). This CDR3 spans 15 amino acids. Germline V gives CDR1 LGHNA, CDR2 YNFKEQ. V lost 0 bases to trimming and J lost 4 bases, with 10 bases between them. The CDR3 bases are TGTGCCAGCAGCCAAGATTGGGGGGAGGGAAACACCATATATTTT. Translating it yields CASSQDWGEGNTIYF.

The V call is TRBV6-4, the J call TRBJ2-3; 9 bases align to TRBD2. Unmatched junction bases numbered 7, after V lost 2 bases and J lost 4 bases. CDR3 size: 16 residues. The germline CDR1 and CDR2 sequences are MRHNA and SNTAGT. The CDR3 DNA is TGTGCCAGCAGTGACGGGGTTAGCGGGGGACCAGATACGCAGTATTTT. As protein: CASSDGVSGGPDTQYF.

The chain couples TRBV9 to TRBJ1-6; weak D call: TRBD1 (5 bases). The CDR3 length is 15 residues. The germline V and J ends were trimmed by 2 bases and 5 bases, with 11 bases remaining between them. Germline values: CDR1 SGDLS, CDR2 YYNGEE. CDR3 DNA sequence: TGTGCCAGCAGCGTTTTGGACAACCATAATTCACCCCTCCACTTT. As protein: CASSVLDNHNSPLHF. The whole variable domain, filled in from reference TRBV9 and TRBJ1-6, reads DSGVTQTPKHLITATGQRVTLRCSPRSGDLSVYWYQQSLDQGLQFLIQYYNGEERAKGNILERFSAQQFPDLHSELNLSSLELGDSALYFCASSVLDNHNSPLHFGNGTRLTVT.

V usage is TRBV2 and J usage is TRBJ2-7; 12 bases are shared with TRBD2. Germline CDR1 is SNHLY and CDR2 is FYNNEI. V gave up 8 bases and J gave up 6 bases; unmatched junction bases: 8. There are 14 residues in the CDR3. The CDR3 sequence is CASGWTSGIGEQYF. The CDR3 DNA follows: TGTGCCAGCGGTTGGACTAGCGGGATTGGCGAGCAGTACTTC.

Points on this clone: Other DNA sequences of this sample code for an identical CDR3. The V call is TRBV9, the J call TRBJ2-1; 12 bases are a match to TRBD2. Germline CDR1 SGDLS, CDR2 YYNGEE. The CDR3 runs 15 residues. The J segment lost 7 bases and the V segment lost 2 bases, leaving 4 bases of the junction unmatched. The CDR3 sequence is CASSVPSGGVNEQFF. DNA for the CDR3: TGTGCCAGCAGCGTGCCTAGCGGGGGGGTAAATGAGCAGTTCTTC.

The chain carries TRBV7-3 and TRBJ2-2; 10 bases align to TRBD1. This CDR3 comprises 16 residues. Losses at the gene ends were 3 bases for V and 7 bases for J; bases not matched to a gene: 8. CDR1 and CDR2 from the germline V gene are SGHTA and FQGTGA. CDR3 in DNA: TGTGCCAGCAGCTTGTCTGCGGGACAGGGGAACGGGGAGCTGTTTTTT. This sequence encodes CASSLSAGQGNGELFF.

The V and J genes are TRBV7-9 and TRBJ2-7, with D maybe TRBD2 (6 bases). The CDR3 spans 14 residues. The germline V gene encodes CDR1 SEHNR and CDR2 FQNEAQ (reference sequence). V lost 7 bases and J 4 bases, leaving 17 bases between the germline ends. CDR3 amino acids: CASTDTLGLYEQYF. The CDR3 DNA reads as TGTGCCAGCACGGACACCTTAGGACTATACGAGCAGTACTTC.

This chain connects TRBV28 to TRBJ1-5; the match to TRBD1 covers 7 bases. The CDR3 runs to 15 residues. Per the germline V gene, CDR1 is MDHEN and CDR2 is SYDVKM. V lost 2 bases to trimming and J lost 6 bases; unmatched junction nucleotides: 7. CDR3 loop: CASSLRGGASQPQHF. The CDR3 region has the DNA TGTGCCAGCAGTTTACGAGGGGGCGCATCTCAGCCCCAGCATTTT.

The chain uses TRBV7-9 and TRBJ2-3, with D perhaps TRBD1 (6 bases). The J call may be mistaken, given a closer DNA end match to TRBJ1-5. The germline V gene encodes CDR1 SEHNR and CDR2 FQNEAQ (reference sequence). The CDR3 has 16 amino acids. The CDR3 DNA reads as TGTGCCAGCAGCCGGACTAGCGGGGGCCTCACAGATACGCAGCATTTT. Amino acids: CASSRTSGGLTDTQHF.